The entry that follows covers one T cell receptor (beta chain) sequence. This sample stems from a study of T cells in Graves' hyperthyroidism and ophthalmopathy. TCR beta CDR3 regions were amplified from RNA. The study used the HTBI primer set for a first-round RT-PCR of the TCR CDR3. TCRdb called the multiplex PCR reads again in MiXCR, with one record for every CDR3 protein. The table lists 500,000 to 650,000 distinct CDR3 sequences, 40% to 50% of them singletons. This CDR3 has 12 residues. Trimming removed 7 bases from V and 3 bases from J, with 10 bases in between. Germline V gives CDR1 SGHRS, CDR2 YFSETQ.

This receptor was identified in an adult woman with Graves' disease, either hyperthyroidism or ophthalmopathy (not recorded which). Sequencing was performed on peripheral blood or thyroid tissue (not recorded which). The V and J genes are TRBV5-1 and TRBJ1-1, with TRBD1 as a possible D gene (6 bases). Here the CDR3 DNA reads TGCGCCAGCTCTACAGGGTACACTGAAGCTTTCTTT. The encoded protein is CASSTGYTEAFF.